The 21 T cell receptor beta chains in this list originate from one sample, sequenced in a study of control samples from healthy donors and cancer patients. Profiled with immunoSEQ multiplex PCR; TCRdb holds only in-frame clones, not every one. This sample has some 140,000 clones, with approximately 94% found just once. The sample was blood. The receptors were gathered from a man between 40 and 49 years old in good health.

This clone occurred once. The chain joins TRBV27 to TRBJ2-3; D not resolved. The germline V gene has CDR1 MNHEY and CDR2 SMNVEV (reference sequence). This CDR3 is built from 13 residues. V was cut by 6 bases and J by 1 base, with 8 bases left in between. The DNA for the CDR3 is TGTGCCAGCAGCCTGAGACGCACAGATACGCAGTATTTT. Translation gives CASSLRRTDTQYF.

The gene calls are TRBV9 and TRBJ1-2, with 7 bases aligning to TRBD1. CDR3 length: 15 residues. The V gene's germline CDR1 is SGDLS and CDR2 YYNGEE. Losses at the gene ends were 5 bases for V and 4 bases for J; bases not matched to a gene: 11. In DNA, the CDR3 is TGTGCCAGCAGTTATATCCGGGACAGCGGCTATGGCTACACCTTC. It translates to CASSYIRDSGYGYTF. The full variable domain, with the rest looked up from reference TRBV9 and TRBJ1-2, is DSGVTQTPKHLITATGQRVTLRCSPRSGDLSVYWYQQSLDQGLQFLIQYYNGEERAKGNILERFSAQQFPDLHSELNLSSLELGDSALYFCASSYIRDSGYGYTFGSGTRLTVV.

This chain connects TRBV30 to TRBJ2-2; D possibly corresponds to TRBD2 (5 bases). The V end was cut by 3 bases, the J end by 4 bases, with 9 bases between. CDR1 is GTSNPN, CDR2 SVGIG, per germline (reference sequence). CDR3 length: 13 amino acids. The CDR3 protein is CAWSLASTGELFF. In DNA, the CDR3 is TGTGCCTGGAGCCTAGCATCCACCGGGGAGCTGTTTTTT.

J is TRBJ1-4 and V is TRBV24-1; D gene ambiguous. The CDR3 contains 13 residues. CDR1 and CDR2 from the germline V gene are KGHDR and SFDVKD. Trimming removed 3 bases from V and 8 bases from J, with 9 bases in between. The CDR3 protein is CATSDGSVEKLFF. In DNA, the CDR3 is TGTGCCACCAGTGATGGGTCCGTGGAAAAACTGTTTTTT.

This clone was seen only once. The CDR3, as DNA: TGTGCCAGCAGTTTAGGTCACCTCGGGACGTCGACGGGGGAGCAGTACTTC. Amino acid sequence: CASSLGHLGTSTGEQYF. The chain uses TRBV27 and TRBJ2-7; D could derive from TRBD1 or TRBD2 (5 bases each). The ends were cut back, 2 bases at V and 7 bases at J, with 24 bases in the middle. Germline V gene data show CDR1 as MNHEY and CDR2 as SMNVEV (reference sequence). The CDR3 has 17 amino acids.

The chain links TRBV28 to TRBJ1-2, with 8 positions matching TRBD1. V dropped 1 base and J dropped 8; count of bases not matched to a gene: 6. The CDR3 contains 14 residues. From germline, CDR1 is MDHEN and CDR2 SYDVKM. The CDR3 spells CASSLFSDRDGYTF. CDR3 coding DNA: TGTGCCAGCAGTTTATTTTCGGACAGGGACGGCTACACCTTC.

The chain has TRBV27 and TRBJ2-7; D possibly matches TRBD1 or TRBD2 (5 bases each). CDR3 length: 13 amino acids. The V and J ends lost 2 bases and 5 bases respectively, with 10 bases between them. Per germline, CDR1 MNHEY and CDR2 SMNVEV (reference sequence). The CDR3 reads CASSLTGTHEQYF. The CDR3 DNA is TGTGCCAGCAGTTTAACGGGGACGCACGAGCAGTACTTC.

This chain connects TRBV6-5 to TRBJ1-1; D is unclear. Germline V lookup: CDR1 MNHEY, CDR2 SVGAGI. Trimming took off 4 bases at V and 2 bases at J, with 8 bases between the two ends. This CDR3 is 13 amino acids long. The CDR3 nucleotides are TGTGCCAGCAGTTGGGAGGTTAACACTGAAGCTTTCTTT. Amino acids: CASSWEVNTEAFF.

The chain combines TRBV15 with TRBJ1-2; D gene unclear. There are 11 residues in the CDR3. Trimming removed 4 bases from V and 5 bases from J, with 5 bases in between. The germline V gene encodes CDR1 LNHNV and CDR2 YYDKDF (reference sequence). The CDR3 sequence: CATSTLYGYTF. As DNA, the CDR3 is TGTGCCACCAGCACACTTTATGGCTACACCTTC.

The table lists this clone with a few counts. The chain's CDR3 is CASSLRGAVETQYF. The CDR3 DNA sequence: TGCGCCAGCAGCTTGCGGGGGGCTGTGGAGACCCAGTACTTC. This chain joins TRBV5-1 and TRBJ2-5; a possible D gene is TRBD2 (7 bases). The CDR3 is 14 residues long. V lost 1 base and J lost 5, with 12 bases in between. CDR1 is SGHRS and CDR2 is YFSETQ in the germline V gene.

This CDR3 reads CASSPTSGGAEETQYF. CDR3 bases: TGCGCCAGCAGCCCAACTAGCGGGGGGGCAGAGGAGACCCAGTACTTC. This chain links TRBV5-1 with TRBJ2-5; 13 nucleotides line up with TRBD2. V lost 4 bases to trimming and J lost 5 bases; unmatched junction nucleotides: 8. This CDR3 is 16 amino acids long. In germline, CDR1 is SGHRS, CDR2 YFSETQ.

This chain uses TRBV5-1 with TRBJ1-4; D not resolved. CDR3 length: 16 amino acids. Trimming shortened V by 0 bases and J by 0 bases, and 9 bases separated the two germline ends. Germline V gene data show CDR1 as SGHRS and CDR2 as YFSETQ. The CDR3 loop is CASSLDGQATNEKLFF. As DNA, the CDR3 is TGCGCCAGCAGCTTGGACGGCCAAGCAACTAATGAAAAACTGTTTTTT.

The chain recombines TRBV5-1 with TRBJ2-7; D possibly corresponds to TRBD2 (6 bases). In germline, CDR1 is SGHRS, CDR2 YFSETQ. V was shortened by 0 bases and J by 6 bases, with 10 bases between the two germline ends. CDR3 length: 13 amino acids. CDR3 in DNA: TGCGCCAGCAGCTTGGTGGTGGAGGGCGAGCAGTACTTC. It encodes CASSLVVEGEQYF.

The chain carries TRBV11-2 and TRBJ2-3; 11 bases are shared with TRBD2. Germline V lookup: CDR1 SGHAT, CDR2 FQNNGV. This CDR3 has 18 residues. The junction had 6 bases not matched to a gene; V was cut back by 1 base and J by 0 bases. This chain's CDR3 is CASSLVSLAGGSTDTQYF. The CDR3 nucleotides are TGTGCCAGCAGCTTAGTCTCCCTAGCGGGGGGTAGCACAGATACGCAGTATTTT.

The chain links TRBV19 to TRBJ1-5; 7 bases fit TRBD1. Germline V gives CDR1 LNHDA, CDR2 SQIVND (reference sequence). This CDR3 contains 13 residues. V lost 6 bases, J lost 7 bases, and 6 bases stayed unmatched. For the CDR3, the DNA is TGTGCCAGTAGCGACAGGGTAAGGCAGCCCCAGCATTTT. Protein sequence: CASSDRVRQPQHF. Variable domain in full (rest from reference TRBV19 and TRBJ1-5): DGGITQSPKYLFRKEGQNVTLSCEQNLNHDAMYWYRQDPGQGLRLIYYSQIVNDFQKGDIAEGYSVSREKKESFPLTVTSAQKNPTAFYLCASSDRVRQPQHFGDGTRLSIL.

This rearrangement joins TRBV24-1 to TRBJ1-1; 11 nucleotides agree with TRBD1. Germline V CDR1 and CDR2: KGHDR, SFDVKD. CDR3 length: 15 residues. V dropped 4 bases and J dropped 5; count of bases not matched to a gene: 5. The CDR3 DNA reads TGTGCCACCAGTGACGCCGGGACAGGGGGGACTGAAGCTTTCTTT. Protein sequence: CATSDAGTGGTEAFF.

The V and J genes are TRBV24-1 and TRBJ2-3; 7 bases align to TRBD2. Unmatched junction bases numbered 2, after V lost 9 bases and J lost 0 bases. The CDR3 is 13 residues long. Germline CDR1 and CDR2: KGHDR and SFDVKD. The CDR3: CATGTISTDTQYF. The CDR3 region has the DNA TGTGCCACCGGGACTATTAGCACAGATACGCAGTATTTT.

For the CDR3, the DNA is TGTGCCAGCAGCCAAGGGGGGGGGCAGTACCCAGATACGCAGTATTTT. It is translated as CASSQGGGQYPDTQYF. The chain uses TRBV3-1 (or the pseudogene TRBV3-2) and TRBJ2-3; tentative D call: TRBD2 (7 bases). V gave up 1 base and J gave up 4 bases, with 15 bases separating them. The V gene's germline CDR1 is LGHDT and CDR2 YNNKEL (reference sequence). This CDR3 is built from 16 residues.

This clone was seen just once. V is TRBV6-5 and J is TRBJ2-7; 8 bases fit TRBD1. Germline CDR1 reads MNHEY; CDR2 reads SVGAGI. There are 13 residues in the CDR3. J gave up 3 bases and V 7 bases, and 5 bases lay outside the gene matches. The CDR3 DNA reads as TGTGCCAGCACACAGGGGGAGTTCTACGAGCAGTACTTC. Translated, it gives CASTQGEFYEQYF.

The CDR3 DNA sequence: TGTGCCAGCAGTTACGGGCAGCGGGCTTTCTTT. Protein sequence: CASSYGQRAFF. J is TRBJ1-1 and V is TRBV6-6; unclear D gene. Germline V lookup: CDR1 MNHNY, CDR2 SVGAGI (reference sequence). The V gene lost 2 bases and the J gene lost 11 bases, with 9 bases spanning the gap. The CDR3 runs to 11 residues.

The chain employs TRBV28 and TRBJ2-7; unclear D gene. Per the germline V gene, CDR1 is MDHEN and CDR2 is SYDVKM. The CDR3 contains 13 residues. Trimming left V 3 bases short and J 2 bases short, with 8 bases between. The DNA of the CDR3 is TGTGCCAGCAGTTTGAAGAGGCCCTACGAGCAGTACTTC. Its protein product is CASSLKRPYEQYF.